A single sample is the source of the 21 T cell receptor beta chains below, sequenced in a study of T cell responses to AZD1222 COVID-19 vaccine. Here immunoSEQ multiplex PCR was the method, and the copy in TCRdb shows in-frame clones only, minus some. The table records more than 65,000 clones, around 73% of them present only once. This specimen consisted of peripheral blood, obtained on day 0 of AZD1222 vaccination. These receptor sequences come from an adult in good health.

The chain has TRBV30 and TRBJ1-3; D not resolved. The V end was cut by 2 bases, the J end by 1 base, with 12 bases between. Germline loops: CDR1 GTSNPN, CDR2 SVGIG (reference sequence). The CDR3 covers 15 residues. CDR3 DNA: TGTGCCTGGAGTCCCTCCAGTCAATCTGGAAACACCATATATTTT. Translation gives CAWSPSSQSGNTIYF.

This chain joins TRBV19 and TRBJ2-5; 9 bases map to TRBD1. This CDR3 is built from 13 residues. Germline trimming cut 5 bases from V and 5 bases from J; bases unmatched to any gene: 3. The germline V gene encodes CDR1 LNHDA and CDR2 SQIVND (reference sequence). CDR3 nucleotides: TGTGCCAGTAGTGAACAGGGGGCGGAGACCCAGTACTTC. Translating it yields CASSEQGAETQYF.

This clone turned up a few times. The J gene is TRBJ2-7, the V gene TRBV29-1; no clear D gene. CDR1 and CDR2 from the germline V gene are SQVTM and ANQGSEA. This CDR3 region has 13 residues. V was shortened by 4 bases and J by 3 bases, with 13 bases between the two germline ends. CDR3 bases: TGCAGCGTTGGTAGTGCCGGATACTACGAGCAGTACTTC. It yields the protein CSVGSAGYYEQYF.

The rearrangement links TRBV2 to TRBJ2-1; 14 bases line up with TRBD2. Germline CDR1 is SNHLY and CDR2 is FYNNEI. CDR3 length: 12 residues. The V segment lost 6 bases and the J segment 15 bases; nucleotides outside the gene matches: 4. CDR3 in amino acids: CASRGLAGDPFF. CDR3 DNA: TGTGCCAGCAGGGGACTAGCGGGAGACCCGTTCTTC.

The chain carries TRBV2 and TRBJ2-7; tentatively, D is TRBD1 (6 bases). CDR3 length: 15 residues. V lost 6 bases and J lost 0, with 15 bases in between. Germline V lookup: CDR1 SNHLY, CDR2 FYNNEI. CDR3 in DNA: TGTGCCAGCAGCGATCCGACAGGAGTCTCCTACGAGCAGTACTTC. Protein product: CASSDPTGVSYEQYF.

This chain uses TRBV28 with TRBJ1-1, with 8 bases fitting TRBD1. The CDR3 is 16 residues long. The germline V gene encodes CDR1 MDHEN and CDR2 SYDVKM. Losses at the gene ends were 2 bases for V and 3 bases for J; bases not matched to a gene: 8. In DNA, the CDR3 is TGTGCCAGCAGTTTAAGGACAGGGAAAGGGGACACTGAAGCTTTCTTT. It yields the protein CASSLRTGKGDTEAFF.

The J gene is TRBJ2-1, the V gene TRBV12-3 or TRBV12-4, with D unclear. This CDR3 spans 13 amino acids. Trimming left V 5 bases short and J 5 bases short, with 10 bases between. The CDR3 coding sequence is TGTGCCAGCAGTGTACTACATGACAATGAGCAGTTCTTC. Its protein is CASSVLHDNEQFF.

The chain joins TRBV5-8 to TRBJ2-5; unclear D gene. With 0 bases removed from V and 2 bases from J, the gap between germline ends came to 11 bases. Germline V lookup: CDR1 SGHTS, CDR2 YDEGEE. This CDR3 comprises 15 residues. Here the CDR3 DNA reads TGTGCCAGCAGCTTGGGACCGCCCTTGCAAGAGACCCAGTACTTC. The encoded protein is CASSLGPPLQETQYF.

This clone was observed a handful of times. The rearrangement uses TRBV4-2 and TRBJ1-1; no clear D gene. V dropped 6 bases and J dropped 1 base, with 15 bases sitting between them. This CDR3 contains 15 residues. Germline V gives CDR1 LGHNA, CDR2 YNFKEQ. CDR3 DNA: TGTGCCAGCAGAGAAAGCCGGGGAGAGAACACTGAAGCTTTCTTT. This translates into CASRESRGENTEAFF.

This clone was observed a few times. This rearrangement joins TRBV19 to TRBJ1-5; perhaps TRBD1 as D (6 bases). The CDR3 covers 15 residues. Trimming shortened V by 5 bases and J by 0 bases, and 11 bases separated the two germline ends. The germline V gene has CDR1 LNHDA and CDR2 SQIVND (reference sequence). CDR3 sequence: CASSGNRASNQPQHF. The DNA for the CDR3 is TGTGCCAGTAGTGGTAACAGGGCTAGCAATCAGCCCCAGCATTTT.

The chain couples TRBV10-3 to TRBJ2-7; D is unclear. Trimming removed 4 bases from V and 2 bases from J, with 12 bases in between. CDR1 and CDR2 (germline): ENHRY, SYGVKD. This CDR3 is built from 14 residues. CDR3 coding DNA: TGTGCCATCAGTGGACACGCGCTGCCCTACGAGCAGTACTTC. Its protein product is CAISGHALPYEQYF.

The chain recombines TRBV6-2 or TRBV6-3 with TRBJ1-2, with 9 nucleotides matching TRBD1. The CDR3 has 16 amino acids. V shed 6 bases and J 2 bases; nucleotides not matched to a gene: 10. Germline V gene sequence: CDR1 MNHEY, CDR2 SVGEGT. As DNA, the CDR3 is TGTGCCAGCAGCCCTGGAATACAGGGGGCCAACTATGGCTACACCTTC. Residues: CASSPGIQGANYGYTF.

This clone has just a few counts. The chain joins TRBV10-3 to TRBJ1-3, with D unclear. V dropped 3 bases and J dropped 0 bases, with 9 bases sitting between them. Looked up from germline, CDR1 is ENHRY and CDR2 is SYGVKD. This CDR3 is built from 15 residues. The CDR3 sequence is CAISDSARSGNTIYF. The CDR3 region has the DNA TGTGCCATCAGTGACTCGGCTCGCTCTGGAAACACCATATATTTT.

The rearrangement links TRBV7-9 to TRBJ1-2; the D gene is possibly TRBD1 (5 bases). From germline, CDR1 is SEHNR and CDR2 FQNEAQ (reference sequence). Deletions cut 0 bases from V and 8 bases from J, with 7 bases between. The CDR3 loop spans 12 amino acids. The CDR3 DNA follows: TGTGCCAGCAGCTTAGCAGGGGCGGGCTACACCTTC. It specifies CASSLAGAGYTF.

The J gene is TRBJ1-1, the V gene TRBV4-3; D remains unclear. CDR1 and CDR2 from the germline V gene are LGHNA and YSLEER. The CDR3 spans 13 residues. The ends were cut back, 0 bases at V and 11 bases at J, with 13 bases in the middle. The CDR3 protein is CASSQEGQTNAFF. In nucleotides, the CDR3 is TGCGCCAGCAGCCAAGAGGGCCAGACCAACGCTTTCTTT.

The chain has TRBV5-1 and TRBJ2-3; TRBD1 matches 8 bases. The CDR3 has 16 amino acids. After removal of 0 bases from V and 5 bases from J, the junction contained 8 bases not matched to a gene. CDR1 is SGHRS and CDR2 is YFSETQ in the germline V gene. The CDR3, as DNA: TGCGCCAGCAGCTTGGGACAGGGGTTATACGGAGATACGCAGTATTTT. It yields the protein CASSLGQGLYGDTQYF.

The chain combines TRBV7-2 with TRBJ2-7; 9 nucleotides line up with TRBD1. Trimming at V came to 5 bases and at J to 2 bases, leaving 7 bases not matched to a gene. The CDR3 totals 15 residues. Germline assignment: CDR1 SGHTA and CDR2 FQGNSA. Here the CDR3 DNA reads TGTGCCAGCAGCCCACAGGGGGCAAGGACCTACGAGCAGTACTTC. This codes for CASSPQGARTYEQYF.

The rearrangement joins TRBV19 to TRBJ1-6; a weak D match, TRBD1 (6 bases). Germline V CDR1 and CDR2: LNHDA, SQIVND (reference sequence). V lost 7 bases and J 5 bases, leaving 9 bases between the germline ends. This CDR3 contains 13 residues. Here the CDR3 DNA reads TGTGCCAGTAAACGACAGGATAATTCACCCCTCCACTTT. Its translation is CASKRQDNSPLHF.

J is TRBJ1-4 and V is TRBV4-2; D is unresolved. The V end lost 0 bases, the J end lost 3 bases, and 5 bases lay between the germline ends. The germline gives CDR1 LGHNA, CDR2 YNFKEQ. This CDR3 spans 14 amino acids. The chain's CDR3 is CASSQDTANEKLFF. The CDR3 DNA reads TGTGCCAGCAGCCAAGATACGGCTAATGAAAAACTGTTTTTT.

This chain joins TRBV10-3 and TRBJ1-2; 9 bases agree with TRBD1. Unmatched junction bases numbered 1, after V lost 3 bases and J lost 2 bases. The CDR3 contains 14 residues. CDR1 ENHRY and CDR2 SYGVKD come from the germline V gene. The DNA of the CDR3 is TGTGCCATCAGTGATGACAGGGGGAACTATGGCTACACCTTC. It codes for CAISDDRGNYGYTF.

The J gene is TRBJ1-6, the V gene TRBV7-2, with D perhaps TRBD1 (6 bases). Trimming pared 5 bases from V and 7 bases from J, leaving 15 bases between. CDR1 and CDR2 (germline): SGHTA, FQGNSA. The CDR3 totals 15 residues. The CDR3 nucleotides are TGTGCCAGCAGCCCAAGGAGGGGGAGAAATTCACCCCTCCACTTT. Protein: CASSPRRGRNSPLHF.